Sequencing of this T cell receptor beta chain was carried out in a study of T cell responses to AZD1222 COVID-19 vaccine. Notes on the study in general: It was only a handful of AZD1222 recipients who were seropositive at baseline. Possibly, clonal diversity was underestimated; donors were largely white British and included more females. The CD4 TCRs associated with vaccination extended across spike and predominated at 160-218 and 743-854.

CDR1 is SGHAT and CDR2 is FQNNGV in the germline V gene. The V and J ends lost 1 base and 6 bases respectively, with 9 bases between them. The CDR3 has 13 residues. In the case of this clone: The antigen remains undetermined.

Libraries were prepared by immunoSEQ multiplex PCR; TCRdb keeps only in-frame clonotypes and omits some of them. This table has 80,000 to 90,000 clones, 90% to 95% appearing once. This receptor was identified in an adult in good health. The sample was peripheral blood, taken on day 0 of MenACWY control vaccination. The rearrangement links TRBV11-2 to TRBJ1-2; no firm D call. The CDR3: CASSLAAGHGYTF. The CDR3 coding sequence is TGTGCCAGCAGCTTAGCGGCTGGGCATGGCTACACCTTC.